This T cell receptor (beta chain) emerged from a study of CD8 T cells in ankylosing spondylitis. V lost 0 bases and J 7 bases, leaving 22 bases between the germline ends. Germline V gene data show CDR1 as SGDLS and CDR2 as YYNGEE. CDR3 length equals 18 residues. This clonotype was seen ten or more times. TCRdb recomputed calls from the 5' RACE reads with MiXCR, one row per CDR3 protein. The data show around 230,000 distinct CDR3 sequences, approximately 9% seen once. The sequence was collected from a male donor with ankylosing spondylitis or in good health (not recorded which). Sequenced material: blood, either unsorted or a sorted T cell fraction (not recorded which). The genes are TRBV9 and TRBJ2-2, with D perhaps TRBD2 (6 bases). The DNA for the CDR3 is TGTGCCAGCAGCGTAGGTTCGGCGGGATCTCCCGACCTCGGGGAGCTGTTTTTT. Its translation is CASSVGSAGSPDLGELFF.